A selection of T cell receptor beta chains follows, all from one sample in a study of T cell responses to AZD1222 COVID-19 vaccine. Repertoires were generated with immunoSEQ multiplex PCR, while TCRdb's copy carries only in-frame clones and drops some. The sample lists roughly 150,000 clones; over 90% were seen once. Specimen: peripheral blood, collected on day 0 of AZD1222 vaccination. These receptors were collected from an adult in good health. The CDR3 runs from the conserved cysteine through the conserved F or W. The D gene is left open where the match is weak. Clone size is not always given. Where it is, it says once, few, many or a class for expanded clones.

d_gene,j_gene,abundance,v_gene,CDR3nt,CDR3aa
-,TRBJ2-4,-,TRBV4-1,TGCGCCAGCAGCCAAGATGTCCTCCTATTAGCCAAAAACATTCAGTACTTC,CASSQDVLLLAKNIQYF
-,TRBJ1-5,once,TRBV7-9,TGTGCCAGCAGCTTAGCGGGAGGGCAGCCCCAGCATTTT,CASSLAGGQPQHF
-,TRBJ2-7,-,TRBV11-2,TGTGCCAGCAGCTTAGGGGCAGCCTACGAGCAGTACTTC,CASSLGAAYEQYF
TRBD2,TRBJ2-5,-,TRBV15,TGTGCCACCAGCGCCAGGGGTGGGCGCGGGACTAGCGGGAGGTTGGTCCAAGAGACCCAGTACTTC,CATSARGGRGTSGRLVQETQYF
-,TRBJ1-1,-,TRBV27,TGTGCCAGCAGGGGGCTGGGGGAGGGTGAAGCTTTCTTT,CASRGLGEGEAFF
-,TRBJ2-2,-,TRBV11-2,TGTGCCAGCAGCTTAGATACACCGAGCGGGGAGCTGTTTTTT,CASSLDTPSGELFF
-,TRBJ1-3,-,TRBV18,TGTGCCAGCTCACCATTTCAAGGGGGAATAGCTGGAAACACCATATATTTT,CASSPFQGGIAGNTIYF
-,TRBJ2-6,-,TRBV19,TGTGCCAGTAGTAGGCCCACTGGGGCCAACGTCCTGACTTTC,CASSRPTGANVLTF
TRBD2,TRBJ2-1,-,TRBV6-6,TGTGCCAGCAGGGGTAGCGGGAAGCTAAACAATGAGCAGTTCTTC,CASRGSGKLNNEQFF
-,TRBJ1-5,-,TRBV6-1,TGTGCCAGCAGTGATATCCAGGCCTTAAATCAGCCCCAGCATTTT,CASSDIQALNQPQHF
-,TRBJ2-4,-,TRBV28,TGTGCCAGCAGTTGGGACCGCCTAGGGATTCAGTACTTC,CASSWDRLGIQYF
TRBD2,TRBJ2-2,once,TRBV9,TGTGCCAGCAGCGCGTGGGAGGGATACGGGGAGCTGTTTTTT,CASSAWEGYGELFF
-,TRBJ1-5,-,TRBV12-3/TRBV12-4,TGTGCCAGCTGTTCTGGGGGACGTCAGCCCCAGCATTTT,CASCSGGRQPQHF
-,TRBJ2-7,-,TRBV19,TGTGCCAGTAGTATAGCACCCAGGGCCTACGAGCAGTACTTC,CASSIAPRAYEQYF
-,TRBJ1-2,-,TRBV14,TGTGCCAGCAGCAAAAACAGGGTTGGATATGGCTACACCTTC,CASSKNRVGYGYTF
TRBD1,TRBJ1-1,-,TRBV19,TGTGCCAGTAGTATGGGGGGACAGAAGAACACTGAAGCTTTCTTT,CASSMGGQKNTEAFF
TRBD1,TRBJ1-5,-,TRBV28,TGTGCCAGCAGTTCCGGACAGGTACCGAATCAGCCCCAGCATTTT,CASSSGQVPNQPQHF
-,TRBJ1-6,once,TRBV19,TGTGCCAGTAGGAGGACGAATAATTCACCCCTCCACTTT,CASRRTNNSPLHF
-,TRBJ2-3,once,TRBV25-1,TGTGCCAGCAGAGCCGGTTCTTTTTTCTTTAGCACAGATACGCAGTATTTT,CASRAGSFFFSTDTQYF
-,TRBJ2-3,-,TRBV5-1,TGCGCCAGCCGGGTGACAGTCCCTAGCACAGATACGCAGTATTTT,CASRVTVPSTDTQYF
-,TRBJ2-7,-,TRBV2,TGTGCCAGCAAGATGCAGGAACCTTACGAGCAGTACTTC,CASKMQEPYEQYF
TRBD2,TRBJ2-1,-,TRBV9,TGTGCCAGCAGCCTCAGGACTAGCAGTTTTTACAATGAGCAGTTCTTC,CASSLRTSSFYNEQFF
-,TRBJ2-7,few,TRBV11-2,TGTGCCAGCAGCCGGGGGACTGTTGCCTACGAGCAGTACTTC,CASSRGTVAYEQYF
-,TRBJ1-5,-,TRBV19,TGTGCCAGTAGTATGGGTGTTAGCAATCAGCCCCAGCATTTT,CASSMGVSNQPQHF
-,TRBJ1-1,-,TRBV19,TGTGCCAGTAGTATCGGTTCAGGGTCTGCTGAAGCTTTCTTT,CASSIGSGSAEAFF
-,TRBJ2-5,once,TRBV3-1/TRBV3-2,TGTGCCAGCAGCCCCCAGGTGGGCCAAGAGACCCAGTACTTC,CASSPQVGQETQYF
-,TRBJ1-5,-,TRBV24-1,TGTGCCACCAGTGACTCTAACCAGCCCCAGCATTTT,CATSDSNQPQHF
-,TRBJ2-7,-,TRBV5-1,TGCGCCAGCAGCCTTGCCATCCAGGGCACCCACTCCTACGAGCAGTACTTC,CASSLAIQGTHSYEQYF
-,TRBJ1-3,-,TRBV5-1,TGCGCCAGCAGCATGACTTTCGGCTCTGGAAACACCATATATTTT,CASSMTFGSGNTIYF
-,TRBJ1-4,once,TRBV5-1,TGCGCCAGCAGCTTGGGACCGTCTAATGAAAAACTGTTTTTT,CASSLGPSNEKLFF
-,TRBJ2-1,-,TRBV5-1,TGCGCCAGCAGCTTGGCCATGGAAGATGAGCAGTTCTTC,CASSLAMEDEQFF
-,TRBJ1-4,-,TRBV10-3,TGTGCCATCAGTGAGTCCGACAGGACGTCTAATGAAAAACTGTTTTTT,CAISESDRTSNEKLFF
TRBD2,TRBJ2-3,-,TRBV25-1,TGTGCCAGCAGTGGGGGACTAGCGGGAGGGCCACGGGATACGCAGTATTTT,CASSGGLAGGPRDTQYF
-,TRBJ1-3,-,TRBV4-2,TGTGCCAGCAGCCAAGACCCTATATGGGGGGGGAGGCTTGGAAACACCATATATTTT,CASSQDPIWGGRLGNTIYF
TRBD1,TRBJ2-2,-,TRBV5-1,TGCGCCAGCAGCCCCAGGGGGCCCGGGGAGCTGTTTTTT,CASSPRGPGELFF
TRBD1,TRBJ1-2,-,TRBV5-5,TGTGCCAGCAGCAACTTACAGGGGGCGCGCGGCTATGGCTACACCTTC,CASSNLQGARGYGYTF
TRBD1,TRBJ1-1,-,TRBV10-3,TGTGCCATCGCGACAGGGCCGGGCACTGAAGCTTTCTTT,CAIATGPGTEAFF
-,TRBJ1-5,-,TRBV16,TGTGCCAGCAGCCAAAATTTCAGACATAGCAATCAGCCCCAGCATTTT,CASSQNFRHSNQPQHF
-,TRBJ2-7,-,TRBV4-1,TGCGCCAGCAGCCAGGACACGTACGAGCAGTACTTC,CASSQDTYEQYF
TRBD1,TRBJ2-3,-,TRBV6-1,TGTGCCAGCAGTGTTACACAGGGGGTCGGCACAGATACGCAGTATTTT,CASSVTQGVGTDTQYF
TRBD2,TRBJ2-2,-,TRBV7-9,TGTGCCAGCAGCTCTAGCGGGAGTGCGAACACCGGGGAGCTGTTTTTT,CASSSSGSANTGELFF
-,TRBJ2-7,-,TRBV15,TGTGCCACCAGCAGAGATCTCATTACGAGGGAGCAGTACTTC,CATSRDLITREQYF
-,TRBJ2-2,-,TRBV11-2,TGTGCCAGCAGCATATCCCGGCCCGGGGAGCTGTTTTTT,CASSISRPGELFF
-,TRBJ1-6,-,TRBV2,TGTGCCAGCAGTGATGATTCACCCCTCCACTTT,CASSDDSPLHF
-,TRBJ2-7,-,TRBV6-2/TRBV6-3,TGTGCCAGCAGTTATGGACAGTATAGCTCCTACGAGCAGTACTTC,CASSYGQYSSYEQYF
TRBD1,TRBJ2-1,-,TRBV24-1,TGTGCCACCAGTGATCCCCGGACAGGGTACAATGAGCAGTTCTTC,CATSDPRTGYNEQFF
TRBD1,TRBJ2-7,-,TRBV28,TGTGCCAGCAGTCCCTATGACAGGGTCTACGAGCAGTACTTC,CASSPYDRVYEQYF
-,TRBJ2-1,-,TRBV4-1,TGCGCCAGCAGCCGCCAGAACCGGGACAATGAGCAGTTCTTC,CASSRQNRDNEQFF
-,TRBJ2-7,-,TRBV28,TGTGCCAGCAGTTTGTCAGGGGATAACTCCTACGAGCAGTACTTC,CASSLSGDNSYEQYF
TRBD2,TRBJ2-7,-,TRBV30,TGTGCCTGGAGGTCTAGCGGGAGCGAGCAGTACTTC,CAWRSSGSEQYF
-,TRBJ2-1,-,TRBV6-4,TGTGCCAGCAGTGAGGAGGCGGCGGACTCCTACAATGAGCAGTTCTTC,CASSEEAADSYNEQFF
-,TRBJ2-2,-,TRBV5-4,TGTGCCAGCAGTCCAGAACAGGGAGCCGGGGAGCTGTTTTTT,CASSPEQGAGELFF
-,TRBJ1-3,-,TRBV5-4,TGTGCCAGCAGCTTACGGGGGGCTGGAAACACCATATATTTT,CASSLRGAGNTIYF